A selection of T cell receptor beta chains follows, all from one sample in a study of blood T cell repertoires in COVID-19. Data came from immunoSEQ multiplex PCR; TCRdb stores just in-frame clones and leaves some out. The sample records 300,000 or so clones, 90% being singletons. Source material: peripheral blood. These receptors originate from a woman aged 25 to 45 with COVID-19, enrolled during active disease. CDR3s include the opening cysteine and the closing phenylalanine or tryptophan. D genes are given only for firm matches. Clone size is shown for a subset of rows, as once, few, many or a class of expanded clone.

abundance	v_gene	j_gene	d_gene	CDR3nt	CDR3aa
.	TRBV27	TRBJ1-2	.	TGTGCCACCCCCTGCTGTACTGTACTTGCGGGAGGCTACACCTTC	CATPCCTVLAGGYTF
.	TRBV12-3/TRBV12-4	TRBJ2-7	TRBD1	TGTGCCAGCAGTCCCGGACAGGGTGGGGAGCAGTACTTC	CASSPGQGGEQYF
.	TRBV20-1	TRBJ1-1	.	TGCAGTGCTAGTCGGGGGTTGAACACTGAAGCTTTCTTT	CSASRGLNTEAFF
.	TRBV29-1	TRBJ2-2	.	TGCAGCGTTACCAGGGACACCGGGGAGCTGTTTTTT	CSVTRDTGELFF
.	TRBV7-2	TRBJ2-5	TRBD1	TGTGCCAGCAGCTTACCAGGGGGCTCCTACGAGACCCAGTACTTC	CASSLPGGSYETQYF
.	TRBV29-1	TRBJ2-1	TRBD2	TGCAGCGTTGCCATGTTAGCGGGAGGGAGCTACAATGAGCAGTTCTTC	CSVAMLAGGSYNEQFF
.	TRBV5-5	TRBJ1-1	.	TGTGCCAGCACCCTAGGTAGGTTAACGAACACTGAAGCTTTCTTT	CASTLGRLTNTEAFF
.	TRBV4-1	TRBJ2-5	TRBD1	TGCGCCAGCAGCCCCGGACAGGGGAGGGGAGAAGAGACCCAGTACTTC	CASSPGQGRGEETQYF
.	TRBV7-9	TRBJ2-1	.	TGTGCCAGCAGCTTACGTTCACGACAGCTTGGCAATGAGCAGTTCTTC	CASSLRSRQLGNEQFF
.	TRBV28	TRBJ2-3	.	TGTGCCAGCAGTTTCCTGGGGGGTCGGGACACAGATACGCAGTATTTT	CASSFLGGRDTDTQYF
once	TRBV18	TRBJ1-6	.	TGTGCCAGCTCACCCGGCGACGGCATTGAGGGTCCCCTCCACTTT	CASSPGDGIEGPLHF
.	TRBV6-5	TRBJ1-6	.	TGTGCCATCCAGGGCTTTGATTCACCCCTCCACTTT	CAIQGFDSPLHF
.	TRBV2	TRBJ2-7	TRBD1	TGTGCCAGCAAGGGGCAGGGGGCATTCGGCGAGCAGTACTTC	CASKGQGAFGEQYF
.	TRBV20-1	TRBJ2-1	.	TGCAGTGCTAGTCGAAACAACAATGAGCAGTTCTTC	CSASRNNNEQFF
.	TRBV10-3	TRBJ1-5	.	TGTGCCATCAGTGAGTCAGGGGTTAGCAATCAGCCCCAGCATTTT	CAISESGVSNQPQHF
.	TRBV3-1/TRBV3-2	TRBJ2-2	TRBD2	TGTGCCAGCAGCCAGTGGACTAGCGGGAGTTTGGGGACCGGGGAGCTGTTTTTT	CASSQWTSGSLGTGELFF
.	TRBV4-1	TRBJ1-2	.	TGCGCCAGCAGCCAAGATGAACAGAGCTATGGCTACACCTTC	CASSQDEQSYGYTF
.	TRBV19	TRBJ1-5	TRBD1	TGTGCCAGTAGTGCCCAGGGGGGAAGCAATCAGCCCCAGCATTTT	CASSAQGGSNQPQHF
few	TRBV15	TRBJ1-5	.	TGTGCCACCAGCAGAGGGTGGCAAGAACCCCAGCATTTT	CATSRGWQEPQHF
.	TRBV3-1/TRBV3-2	TRBJ2-1	TRBD1	TGTGCCAGCAGTCTTACAGGGGGACCCTTCTCCTACAATGAGCAGTTCTTC	CASSLTGGPFSYNEQFF
.	TRBV7-9	TRBJ2-1	TRBD2	TGTGCCAGCAGCTTAAGCGGGAGGGTCTACAATGAGCAGTTCTTC	CASSLSGRVYNEQFF
.	TRBV11-2	TRBJ2-3	.	TGTGCCAGCAGCTTAGAAAGGCGGCTAGCAGTTAGCACAGATACGCAGTATTTT	CASSLERRLAVSTDTQYF
.	TRBV7-2	TRBJ1-2	.	TGTGCCAGCAGCTTGCCCTACGGAGACTATGGCTACACCTTC	CASSLPYGDYGYTF
.	TRBV7-9	TRBJ1-3	.	TGTGCCAGCAGTTCGTTGACAGTACCTGGAAACACCATATATTTT	CASSSLTVPGNTIYF
.	TRBV5-1	TRBJ2-7	TRBD1	TGCGCCAGCAGCCCACCCCGGACAGGGGCTCACTACGAGCAGTACTTC	CASSPPRTGAHYEQYF
once	TRBV19	TRBJ1-3	.	TGTGCCAGTAGTGGGCAGGGGCGAAACACCATATATTTT	CASSGQGRNTIYF
.	TRBV2	TRBJ1-2	TRBD1	TGTGCCAGCAGTGCAACTGGGACAGCCTATGGCTACACCTTC	CASSATGTAYGYTF
.	TRBV15	TRBJ1-3	.	TGTGCCACCAGAGGGGAAGGTTGGATTACTGGAAACACCATATATTTT	CATRGEGWITGNTIYF
.	TRBV5-1	TRBJ2-1	TRBD2	TGCGCCAGCAGCTTGGAGGGACTAGCGAAGTACAATGAGCAGTTCTTC	CASSLEGLAKYNEQFF
once	TRBV6-4	TRBJ1-2	.	TGTGCCAGCAGTGAAGGGGCAGGGCTAAACTATGGCTACACCTTC	CASSEGAGLNYGYTF